The 17 T cell receptor beta chains presented below share a single source sample, sequenced in a study of blood T cell repertoires in COVID-19. Sequenced by immunoSEQ multiplex PCR; TCRdb stores in-frame clones only, minus some. The sample has about 100,000 clones; approximately 91% are singletons. The sample was peripheral blood. The receptors derive from a man between 45 and 60 years old with active COVID-19.

The V call is TRBV11-3, the J call TRBJ2-1; 13 positions agree with TRBD2. The CDR3 totals 18 residues. Germline loops: CDR1 SGHNT, CDR2 YENEEA. V lost 4 bases, J lost 1 base, and 7 bases stayed unmatched. CDR3 DNA: TGTGCCAGCAGCTCCTGGACTAGCGGGAGTTTGTCCTACAATGAGCAGTTCTTC. The encoded protein is CASSSWTSGSLSYNEQFF.

Written as DNA, the CDR3 is TGTGCCAGTAGTGTACAGGGAGTTTATGGGGCCAACGTCCTGACTTTC. This gives the protein CASSVQGVYGANVLTF. The V and J genes are TRBV19 and TRBJ2-6, with D possibly being TRBD1 (6 bases). Trimming removed 5 bases from V and 3 bases from J, with 14 bases in between. This CDR3 region has 16 residues. Per germline, CDR1 LNHDA and CDR2 SQIVND (reference sequence).

About this clone itself: The identical CDR3 is also encoded by other nucleotide sequences in the sample. The rearrangement links TRBV18 to TRBJ2-1; 8 bases fit TRBD2. The CDR3 is 13 residues long. Germline CDR1 and CDR2: KGHSH and LQKENI. V trimming: 5 bases; J trimming: 7 bases; junction bases outside the gene matches: 4. CDR3 sequence reads: CASSLRGANEQFF. CDR3 in DNA: TGTGCCAGCTCATTGCGGGGGGCTAATGAGCAGTTCTTC.

The rearrangement joins TRBV12-3 or TRBV12-4 to TRBJ1-5, with 8 positions matching TRBD1. V dropped 8 bases and J dropped 5; count of bases not matched to a gene: 5. The CDR3 extends over 13 amino acids. CDR3 sequence: CASRGQGDQPQHF. The CDR3, as DNA: TGTGCCAGCCGCGGACAGGGCGATCAGCCCCAGCATTTT.

V and J are TRBV29-1 and TRBJ2-1; no reliable D call. There are 12 residues in the CDR3. V lost 7 bases and J 3 bases, leaving 10 bases between the germline ends. The germline V gene has CDR1 SQVTM and CDR2 ANQGSEA. The CDR3 coding sequence is TGCAGCGACCCAGATTTCTACAATGAGCAGTTCTTC. Protein sequence: CSDPDFYNEQFF.

This chain uses TRBV5-1 with TRBJ1-1; the D gene is possibly TRBD1 (5 bases). CDR1 is SGHRS and CDR2 is YFSETQ in the germline V gene. This CDR3 is built from 15 residues. V was clipped by 1 base and J by 2 bases, with 12 bases between them. CDR3 sequence (DNA): TGCGCCAGCAGCTTGCGTCCAGGGCGCAACACTGAAGCTTTCTTT. Residues: CASSLRPGRNTEAFF.

V is TRBV19 and J is TRBJ1-6, with a weak D call TRBD1 (6 bases). Looked up from germline, CDR1 is LNHDA and CDR2 is SQIVND (reference sequence). V was trimmed by 2 bases and J by 7 bases, leaving 21 bases between them. The CDR3 contains 18 residues. DNA of the CDR3: TGTGCCAGTAGTATATTCTTCGGGGGGCTAACGAAAAATTCACCCCTCCACTTT. Its translation is CASSIFFGGLTKNSPLHF.

The chain recombines TRBV9 with TRBJ2-1, with 7 bases fitting TRBD1. Germline assignment: CDR1 SGDLS and CDR2 YYNGEE. V lost 3 bases, J lost 7 bases, and 4 bases stayed unmatched. The CDR3 covers 13 residues. The CDR3, as DNA: TGTGCCAGCAGCGCTTTGACAGGGAATGAGCAGTTCTTC. Translated: CASSALTGNEQFF.

The chain uses TRBV18 and TRBJ1-1; tentative D call: TRBD1 (6 bases). CDR3 length: 15 amino acids. Trimming took off 3 bases at V and 1 base at J, with 12 bases between the two ends. Per germline, CDR1 KGHSH and CDR2 LQKENI. Written as DNA, the CDR3 is TGTGCCAGCTCACCCATACAGGGTCGGAACACTGAAGCTTTCTTT. Translation gives CASSPIQGRNTEAFF.

The genes are TRBV12-3 or TRBV12-4 and TRBJ1-1; D perhaps matches TRBD1 (6 bases). V was trimmed by 5 bases and J by 8 bases, leaving 12 bases between them. This CDR3 comprises 12 residues. The DNA of the CDR3 is TGTGCCAGCAGTGCAGGGGCTTGGGAAGCTTTCTTT. Translated, it gives CASSAGAWEAFF.

V usage is TRBV14 and J usage is TRBJ2-1, with D unclear. The CDR3 consists of 13 residues. Trimming stripped 3 bases from V and 3 bases from J, with 6 bases between. Looked up from germline, CDR1 is SGHDN and CDR2 is FVKESK. CDR3 loop: CASSQNSYNEQFF. In DNA form, the CDR3 reads TGTGCCAGCAGCCAGAACAGCTACAATGAGCAGTTCTTC.

This chain joins TRBV18 and TRBJ1-4; TRBD1 aligns across 11 bases. The V segment lost 0 bases and the J segment 6 bases; nucleotides outside the gene matches: 6. This CDR3 spans 17 amino acids. Germline V lookup: CDR1 KGHSH, CDR2 LQKENI. The CDR3 bases are TGTGCCAGCTCACCACCCGCCCGGACAGGGGGCCATGAAAAACTGTTTTTT. The encoded protein is CASSPPARTGGHEKLFF.

The rearrangement joins TRBV11-2 to TRBJ2-3; 7 bases are shared with TRBD1. The CDR3 totals 16 residues. CDR1 and CDR2 from the germline V gene are SGHAT and FQNNGV. After removal of 4 bases from V and 8 bases from J, the junction contained 15 bases not matched to a gene. The CDR3 DNA reads TGTGCCAGCAGCTCCAAATCCACAGGGGATCGTACTACGCAGTATTTT. Amino acids: CASSSKSTGDRTTQYF. Full variable domain (rest looked up from reference TRBV11-2 and TRBJ2-3): EAGVAQSPRYKIIEKRQSVAFWCNPISGHATLYWYQQILGQGPKLLIQFQNNGVVDDSQLPKDRFSAERLKGVDSTLKIQPAKLEDSAVYLCASSSKSTGDRTTQYFGPGTRLTVL.

The gene calls are TRBV19 and TRBJ2-7, with TRBD1 matching 8 bases. Germline V lookup: CDR1 LNHDA, CDR2 SQIVND (reference sequence). The junction had 10 bases not matched to a gene; V was cut back by 8 bases and J by 1 base. The length of the CDR3 is 15 residues. The CDR3 nucleotides are TGTGCCAGTCGTAACGGACAGGGAGGATCCTACGAGCAGTACTTC. Protein product: CASRNGQGGSYEQYF.

The gene calls are TRBV6-5 and TRBJ1-4; 7 bases fit TRBD1. CDR3 length: 15 residues. Unmatched junction bases numbered 13, after V lost 8 bases and J lost 7 bases. CDR1 and CDR2 from the germline V gene are MNHEY and SVGAGI. The CDR3, as DNA: TGTGCCAGCCGACATCAACAGGGGTTTGGTGAAAAACTGTTTTTT. Translating it yields CASRHQQGFGEKLFF.

The genes are TRBV5-1 and TRBJ1-1, with a weak D call TRBD1 (6 bases). Germline assignment: CDR1 SGHRS and CDR2 YFSETQ. The CDR3 runs to 14 residues. With 4 bases removed from V and 4 bases from J, the gap between germline ends came to 14 bases. This CDR3 is CASSLSQGTTEAFF. DNA for the CDR3: TGCGCCAGCAGCCTGTCCCAGGGGACCACTGAAGCTTTCTTT.

The J gene is TRBJ1-4, the V gene TRBV5-1; possible D gene TRBD1, 6 bases. The V gene's germline CDR1 is SGHRS and CDR2 YFSETQ. The CDR3 sequence is 13 residues long. V was trimmed by 5 bases and J by 8 bases, leaving 13 bases between them. The CDR3 DNA follows: TGCGCCAGCAGGGGGGCCCTAGGAGAAAAACTGTTTTTT. Translation gives CASRGALGEKLFF.